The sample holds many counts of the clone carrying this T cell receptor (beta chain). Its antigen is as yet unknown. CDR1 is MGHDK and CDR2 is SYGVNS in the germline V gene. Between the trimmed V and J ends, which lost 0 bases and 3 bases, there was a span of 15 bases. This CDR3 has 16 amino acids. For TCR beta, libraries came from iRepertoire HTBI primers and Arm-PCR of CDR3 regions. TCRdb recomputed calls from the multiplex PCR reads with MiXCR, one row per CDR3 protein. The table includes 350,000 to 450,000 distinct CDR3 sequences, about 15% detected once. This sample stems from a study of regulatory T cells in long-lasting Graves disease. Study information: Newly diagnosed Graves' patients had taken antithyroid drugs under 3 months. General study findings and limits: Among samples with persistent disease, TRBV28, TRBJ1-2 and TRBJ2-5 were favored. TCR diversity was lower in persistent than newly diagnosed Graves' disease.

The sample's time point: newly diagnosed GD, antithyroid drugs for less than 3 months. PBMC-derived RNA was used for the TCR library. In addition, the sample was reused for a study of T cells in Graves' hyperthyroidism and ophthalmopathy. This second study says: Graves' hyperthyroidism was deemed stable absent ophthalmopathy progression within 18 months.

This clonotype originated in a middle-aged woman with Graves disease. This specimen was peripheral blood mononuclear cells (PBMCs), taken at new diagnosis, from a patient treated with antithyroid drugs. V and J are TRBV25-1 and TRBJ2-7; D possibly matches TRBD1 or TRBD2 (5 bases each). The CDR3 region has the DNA TGTGCCAGCAGTGAATATGGCGTGGGGGTTCACTACGAGCAGTACTTC. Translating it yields CASSEYGVGVHYEQYF.